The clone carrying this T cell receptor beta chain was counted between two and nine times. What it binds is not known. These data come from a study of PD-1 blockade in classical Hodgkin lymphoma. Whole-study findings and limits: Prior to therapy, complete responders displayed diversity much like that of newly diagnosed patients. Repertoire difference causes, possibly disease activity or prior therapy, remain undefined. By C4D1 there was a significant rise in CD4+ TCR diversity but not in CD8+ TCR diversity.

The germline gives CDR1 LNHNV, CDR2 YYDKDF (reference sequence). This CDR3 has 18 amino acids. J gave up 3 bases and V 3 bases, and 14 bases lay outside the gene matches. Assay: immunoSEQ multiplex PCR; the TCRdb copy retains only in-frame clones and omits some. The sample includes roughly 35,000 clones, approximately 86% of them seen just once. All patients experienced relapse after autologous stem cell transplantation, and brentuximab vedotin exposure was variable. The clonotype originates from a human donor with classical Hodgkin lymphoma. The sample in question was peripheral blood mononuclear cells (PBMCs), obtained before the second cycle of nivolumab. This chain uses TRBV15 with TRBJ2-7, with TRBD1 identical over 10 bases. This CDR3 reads CATSRSLGQGFLRYEQYF. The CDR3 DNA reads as TGTGCCACCAGCAGGTCCCTGGGACAGGGGTTCCTCCGCTACGAGCAGTACTTC. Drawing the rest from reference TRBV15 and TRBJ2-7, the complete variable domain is DAMVIQNPRYQVTQFGKPVTLSCSQTLNHNVMYWYQQKSSQAPKLLFHYYDKDFNNEADTPDNFQSRRPNTSFCFLDIRSPGLGDTAMYLCATSRSLGQGFLRYEQYFGPGTRLTVT.